The 21 T cell receptor beta chains below all came from one sample that was sequenced in a study of T cell repertoires in cytomegalovirus infection. For these receptors, no antigen is known. TCRdb reprocessed the reads via MiXCR and lists one record per CDR3 protein. The profile shows some 800,000 distinct CDR3 sequences, roughly 28% of them singletons. The sample here was cultured CD8+ T cells from PBMCs, taken from culture after CMV antigen stimulation. Source of these receptors: a human donor in good health (CMV status not recorded). Some clones in this sample may be carry-over from other donors' samples.

The V gene is TRBV29-1, the J gene TRBJ2-3; D gene unclear. Germline CDR1 and CDR2: SQVTM and ANQGSEA. The CDR3 has 12 residues. V was cut by 2 bases and J by 5 bases, with 8 bases left in between. The CDR3 reads CSVEWIRDTQYF. CDR3 nucleotides: TGCAGCGTTGAATGGATACGAGATACGCAGTATTTT.

The table lists this clonotype with a few counts. The chain recombines TRBV27 with TRBJ1-1; D might be TRBD1 (5 bases). V was trimmed by 6 bases and J by 4 bases, leaving 12 bases between them. Germline values: CDR1 MNHEY, CDR2 SMNVEV (reference sequence). The CDR3 is made up of 13 amino acids. CDR3 nucleotide sequence: TGTGCCAGCAGCTCGCACGGGGGCACTGAAGCTTTCTTT. Its protein is CASSSHGGTEAFF.

Only a few counts were recorded for this clonotype. The gene calls are TRBV6-6 and TRBJ2-5; TRBD2 matches at 9 bases. Germline V CDR1 and CDR2: MNHNY, SVGAGI (reference sequence). The junction had 7 bases not matched to a gene; V was cut back by 4 bases and J by 4 bases. This CDR3 region has 15 residues. CDR3 residues: CASSSAGGEGETQYF. Here the CDR3 DNA reads TGTGCCAGCAGTTCAGCGGGGGGTGAGGGAGAGACCCAGTACTTC.

This clonotype was detected ten times or more. The chain joins TRBV7-6 to TRBJ2-6, with D maybe TRBD1 (6 bases). The germline CDR1 and CDR2 sequences are SGHVS and FNYEAQ. V lost 5 bases and J 4 bases, leaving 15 bases between the germline ends. The CDR3 sequence is 16 residues long. CDR3 amino acids: CASSGTGRSGANVLTF. The CDR3 DNA reads TGTGCCAGCAGCGGTACAGGGCGTTCCGGGGCCAACGTCCTGACTTTC.

The rearrangement joins TRBV9 to TRBJ1-1, with D unclear. Trimming stripped 2 bases from V and 3 bases from J, with 14 bases between. The germline V gene encodes CDR1 SGDLS and CDR2 YYNGEE. The CDR3 runs to 15 residues. CDR3 coding DNA: TGTGCCAGCAGCGTTAAGGACCATAGGGACACTGAAGCTTTCTTT. This sequence encodes CASSVKDHRDTEAFF. Supplemented by reference TRBV9 and TRBJ1-1, the full variable domain reads DSGVTQTPKHLITATGQRVTLRCSPRSGDLSVYWYQQSLDQGLQFLIQYYNGEERAKGNILERFSAQQFPDLHSELNLSSLELGDSALYFCASSVKDHRDTEAFFGQGTRLTVV.

Here the CDR3 DNA reads TGTGCCAGCACCCTTATTTGGACAGGGTTCGGCACTGAAGCTTTCTTT. Translating it yields CASTLIWTGFGTEAFF. This chain uses TRBV27 with TRBJ1-1; 8 bases match TRBD1. V trimming: 7 bases; J trimming: 4 bases; junction bases outside the gene matches: 14. Germline V gene sequence: CDR1 MNHEY, CDR2 SMNVEV (reference sequence). The CDR3 spans 16 residues.

The chain carries TRBV12-3 or TRBV12-4 and TRBJ1-2, with 7 nucleotides matching TRBD1. V gave up 6 bases and J gave up 6 bases; unmatched junction bases: 10. The CDR3 runs to 14 residues. The CDR3 sequence is CASSLQGGPHGYTF. The CDR3 coding sequence is TGTGCCAGCAGCCTCCAGGGGGGCCCTCATGGCTACACCTTC.

This rearrangement joins TRBV27 to TRBJ2-5; 7 nucleotides agree with TRBD1. Germline V gene lookup returns CDR1 MNHEY and CDR2 SMNVEV (reference sequence). Trimming cost V 6 bases and J 4 bases; bases outside gene matches: 5. The CDR3 consists of 13 residues. The CDR3 loop reads CASSSWTGETQYF. The CDR3 nucleotides read TGTGCCAGCAGCTCATGGACAGGAGAGACCCAGTACTTC.

This clonotype was detected only a few times. The CDR3 loop reads CASSYLGDSYNEQFF. The CDR3 bases are TGTGCCAGCAGTTACTTAGGGGATTCCTACAATGAGCAGTTCTTC. This chain connects TRBV6-2 or TRBV6-3 to TRBJ2-1; the D gene is possibly TRBD1 (5 bases). V was pared by 1 base and J by 1 base, with 8 bases between. Germline V gene sequence: CDR1 MNHEY, CDR2 SVGEGT. The CDR3 extends over 15 amino acids.

For this clonotype: With a much larger clone just one base away, this may be a read error. The chain joins TRBV28 to TRBJ1-5; possible D gene TRBD1, 6 bases. There are 13 residues in the CDR3. Germline V lookup: CDR1 MDHEN, CDR2 SYDVKM. The V end was cut by 5 bases, the J end by 5 bases, with 10 bases between. This CDR3 is CASSVRGYQPQHF. The DNA of the CDR3 is TGTGCCAGCAGTGTCAGGGGTTATCAGCCCCAGCATTTT.

Ten or more counts support this clonotype. V and J are TRBV7-2 and TRBJ2-7; D call uncertain. Germline values: CDR1 SGHTA, CDR2 FQGNSA. V was pared by 3 bases and J by 2 bases, with 5 bases between. CDR3 length equals 12 residues. The CDR3: CASSLVAYEQYF. CDR3 DNA: TGTGCCAGCAGCTTGGTCGCCTACGAGCAGTACTTC.

The chain carries TRBV27 and TRBJ1-4; D possibly corresponds to TRBD1 (5 bases). Germline values: CDR1 MNHEY, CDR2 SMNVEV (reference sequence). Between the trimmed V and J ends, which lost 8 bases and 3 bases, there was a span of 25 bases. This CDR3 has 18 residues. CDR3 bases: TGTGCCAGCTGTATCAGTTTAGTAGATGCAGGGTCTAATGAAAAACTGTTTTTT. Its protein is CASCISLVDAGSNEKLFF.

This clonotype was observed once. The chain couples TRBV2 to TRBJ1-4; no definite D call. The germline V gene has CDR1 SNHLY and CDR2 FYNNEI. The V and J ends lost 0 bases and 4 bases respectively, with 9 bases between them. This CDR3 comprises 15 residues. CDR3 in DNA: TGTGCCAGCAGTGAAGCTGCCGGACTTAATGAAAAACTGTTTTTT. This encodes CASSEAAGLNEKLFF.

In its sample, this clonotype was seen many times. The rearrangement links TRBV7-2 to TRBJ2-5; tentatively, D is TRBD1 (6 bases). Germline V lookup: CDR1 SGHTA, CDR2 FQGNSA. The CDR3 extends over 15 amino acids. V dropped 5 bases and J dropped 2 bases, with 15 bases sitting between them. The CDR3 sequence: CASSPGQLLQETQYF. CDR3 nucleotide sequence: TGTGCCAGCAGCCCTGGACAGCTTCTACAAGAGACCCAGTACTTC.

This clonotype was detected a few times. J is TRBJ1-1 and V is TRBV19; TRBD1 matches at 9 bases. V dropped 5 bases and J dropped 2; count of bases not matched to a gene: 6. The CDR3 loop spans 15 amino acids. Germline CDR1 reads LNHDA; CDR2 reads SQIVND (reference sequence). The CDR3 coding sequence is TGTGCCAGTAGTCTCACAGGGGGCTCCAACACTGAAGCTTTCTTT. Amino acids: CASSLTGGSNTEAFF.

Notes on this clonotype: One base away lies a much larger clone, so this may be a sequencing read error. J is TRBJ2-1 and V is TRBV7-8, with 9 bases fitting TRBD1. Germline CDR1 is SGHVS and CDR2 is FQNEAQ. The CDR3 extends over 16 amino acids. The CDR3 is CASSSLTGGAYSEQFF. The CDR3 DNA reads TGTGCCAGCAGCTCACTGACAGGGGGAGCCTACAGTGAGCAGTTCTTC.

This clonotype was seen a few times. The CDR3, as DNA: TGTGCCAGCAGTAAGCCGGCGGGCATTGAGCAGTTCTTC. It is translated as CASSKPAGIEQFF. This chain joins TRBV27 and TRBJ2-1; D possibly corresponds to TRBD2 (5 bases). Germline V gene lookup returns CDR1 MNHEY and CDR2 SMNVEV (reference sequence). Between the trimmed V and J ends, which lost 5 bases and 9 bases, there was a span of 14 bases. The CDR3 is made up of 13 amino acids.

The rearrangement links TRBV27 to TRBJ2-5; D is perhaps TRBD2 (6 bases). Trimming shortened V by 2 bases and J by 7 bases, and 14 bases separated the two germline ends. The CDR3 extends over 14 amino acids. Germline-derived CDR1 and CDR2 are MNHEY and SMNVEV (reference sequence). The DNA of the CDR3 is TGTGCCAGCAGTTTACTGGCGGGATCTCGGACCCAGTACTTC. Translated: CASSLLAGSRTQYF.

Only a few counts were recorded for this clonotype. The chain is built from TRBV2 and TRBJ2-1; TRBD1 matches at 8 bases. Trimming removed 6 bases from V and 10 bases from J; junction bases left unmatched: 5. Germline V gives CDR1 SNHLY, CDR2 FYNNEI. The CDR3 is made up of 12 amino acids. DNA for the CDR3: TGTGCCAGCAGACCCTCAGGGGGCGAGCAGTTCTTC. Its protein product is CASRPSGGEQFF. The entire variable domain, with the rest obtained from reference TRBV2 and TRBJ2-1, is as follows: EPEVTQTPSHQVTQMGQEVILRCVPISNHLYFYWYRQILGQKVEFLVSFYNNEISEKSEIFDDQFSVERPDGSNFTLKIRSTKLEDSAMYFCASRPSGGEQFFGPGTRLTVL.

CDR3 in DNA: TGTGCCAGCAGTTACTCGTCCGCTCCCCACGAGCAGTACGTC. Protein sequence: CASSYSSAPHEQYV. This sequence joins TRBV6-2 or TRBV6-3 and TRBJ2-7; D gene ambiguous. CDR3 length: 14 residues. Germline V CDR1 and CDR2: MNHEY, SVGEGT. V was trimmed by 0 bases and J by 5 bases, leaving 11 bases between them.

This clonotype was observed many times. V is TRBV7-2 and J is TRBJ2-3; TRBD1 matches at 9 bases. The CDR3 runs to 19 residues. Trimming took 3 bases from V and 2 from J; bases not matched to a gene: 15. Germline V CDR1 and CDR2: SGHTA, FQGNSA. CDR3 coding DNA: TGTGCCAGCAGCTTGGTTCCGGGACAGGGTCTTGAGGCCACAGATACGCAGTATTTT. It is translated as CASSLVPGQGLEATDTQYF.